The 32 T cell receptor beta chains given below trace back to one sample, sequenced in a study of T cell responses to AZD1222 COVID-19 vaccine. TCRdb's table, derived via immunoSEQ multiplex PCR, lists solely in-frame clones and lacks some. The table records 90,000 to 120,000 clones, roughly 90% of them present only once. The starting material was peripheral blood, obtained on day 0 of AZD1222 vaccination. These TCRs come from an adult in good health.

The gene calls are TRBV5-8 and TRBJ2-1, with D tentatively TRBD1 or TRBD2 (6 bases each). The CDR3 has 14 amino acids. Germline CDR1 SGHTS, CDR2 YDEGEE. Trimming removed 1 base from V and 8 bases from J, with 13 bases in between. CDR3 DNA sequence: TGTGCCAGCAGCTTGAGGGGGGCGCTGGATGAGCAGTTCTTC. The encoded protein is CASSLRGALDEQFF. The whole variable domain, filled in from reference TRBV5-8 and TRBJ2-1, reads EAGVTQSPTHLIKTRGQQATLRCSPISGHTSVYWYQQALGLGLQFLLWYDEGEERNRGNFPPRFSGRQFPNYSSELNVNALELEDSALYLCASSLRGALDEQFFGPGTRLTVL.

The rearrangement joins TRBV7-3 to TRBJ2-3; D ambiguous. This CDR3 spans 14 amino acids. Trimming pared 5 bases from V and 1 base from J, leaving 10 bases between. CDR1 and CDR2 from the germline V gene are SGHTA and FQGTGA. DNA of the CDR3: TGTGCCAGCAGCCCCCATACCGGCACAGATACGCAGTATTTT. Protein product: CASSPHTGTDTQYF. Full variable domain (missing parts from reference TRBV7-3 and TRBJ2-3): GAGVSQTPSNKVTEKGKYVELRCDPISGHTALYWYRQSLGQGPEFLIYFQGTGAADDSGLPNDRFFAVRPEGSVSTLKIQRTERGDSAVYLCASSPHTGTDTQYFGPGTRLTVL.

This chain joins TRBV7-2 and TRBJ2-4; a possible D gene is TRBD2 (6 bases). Per germline, CDR1 SGHTA and CDR2 FQGNSA. This CDR3 spans 14 amino acids. The V and J ends lost 8 bases and 9 bases respectively, with 20 bases between them. CDR3 region: CASGSTGSPGIQYF. DNA of the CDR3: TGTGCCAGCGGATCCACCGGGAGTCCGGGCATTCAGTACTTC.

The V gene is TRBV11-2, the J gene TRBJ1-3, with D perhaps TRBD1 (5 bases). The CDR3 has 17 residues. Trimming shortened V by 1 base and J by 2 bases, and 15 bases separated the two germline ends. CDR1 and CDR2 (germline): SGHAT, FQNNGV. CDR3 in DNA: TGTGCCAGCAGCTTAGTATCCGGCCTAGGGGCTGGAAACACCATATATTTT. It is translated as CASSLVSGLGAGNTIYF.

This clone came up a few times. The rearrangement joins TRBV14 to TRBJ2-3; 7 nucleotides match TRBD1. CDR3 length: 16 amino acids. Germline values: CDR1 SGHDN, CDR2 FVKESK. The V and J ends lost 4 bases and 0 bases, in that order; junction bases with no gene match: 7. CDR3 loop: CASSPQGTVSTDTQYF. The CDR3 DNA reads TGTGCCAGCAGCCCCCAGGGGACAGTCAGCACAGATACGCAGTATTTT.

The rearrangement uses TRBV6-4 and TRBJ1-6; a possible D gene is TRBD1 (5 bases). V gave up 10 bases and J gave up 7 bases, with 20 bases separating them. Germline V CDR1 and CDR2: MRHNA, SNTAGT. The CDR3 loop spans 15 amino acids. The CDR3 loop reads CAKRQPGLSNSPLHF. DNA of the CDR3: TGTGCCAAGCGGCAGCCGGGGCTTTCAAATTCACCCCTCCACTTT.

The chain links TRBV7-3 to TRBJ1-2; tentative D call: TRBD1 (6 bases). This CDR3 spans 14 amino acids. The V and J ends lost 0 bases and 4 bases respectively, with 9 bases between them. Germline V gives CDR1 SGHTA, CDR2 FQGTGA. DNA of the CDR3: TGTGCCAGCAGCTTAACCGGACAGTCCTATGGCTACACCTTC. It codes for CASSLTGQSYGYTF.

J is TRBJ1-3 and V is TRBV19; D might be TRBD1 (5 bases). This CDR3 has 17 residues. Germline CDR1 is LNHDA and CDR2 is SQIVND (reference sequence). V was trimmed by 6 bases and J by 6 bases, leaving 24 bases between them. CDR3 in amino acids: CASSLTGRPSALNTIYF. The CDR3 bases are TGTGCCAGTAGCTTAACAGGTCGACCGTCCGCCCTAAACACCATATATTTT.

The V and J genes are TRBV27 and TRBJ2-7; tentatively, D is TRBD1 or TRBD2 (5 bases each). The ends were cut back, 5 bases at V and 5 bases at J, with 10 bases in the middle. Germline values: CDR1 MNHEY, CDR2 SMNVEV (reference sequence). This CDR3 comprises 12 residues. The CDR3 nucleotides read TGTGCCAGCAGTCCCGAGGGGAACGAGCAGTACTTC. This codes for CASSPEGNEQYF.

The chain joins TRBV6-4 to TRBJ2-3; TRBD2 agrees at 8 bases. With 6 bases clipped from V and 6 bases from J, the junction kept 11 bases outside the gene matches. In germline, CDR1 is MRHNA, CDR2 SNTAGT. This CDR3 is built from 15 residues. The CDR3 reads CASSRGLAGADTQYF. As DNA, the CDR3 is TGTGCCAGCAGCCGAGGACTAGCTGGGGCGGATACGCAGTATTTT.

The chain joins TRBV27 to TRBJ2-7; 12 nucleotides match TRBD2. Trimming at V came to 3 bases and at J to 0 bases, leaving 6 bases not matched to a gene. Germline-derived CDR1 and CDR2 are MNHEY and SMNVEV (reference sequence). The CDR3 loop spans 17 amino acids. DNA for the CDR3: TGTGCCAGCAGTTTCGCTAGCGGGAGGGCAAGCTCCTACGAGCAGTACTTC. This translates into CASSFASGRASSYEQYF.

The chain has TRBV5-1 and TRBJ2-2; TRBD1 or TRBD2 may be the D gene (7 bases each). Germline-derived CDR1 and CDR2 are SGHRS and YFSETQ. This CDR3 is built from 16 residues. Trimming left V 4 bases short and J 3 bases short, with 16 bases between. The CDR3 region is CASSDPSGGDTGELFF. For the CDR3, the DNA is TGCGCCAGCAGCGACCCGTCAGGGGGGGACACCGGGGAGCTGTTTTTT.

The chain recombines TRBV9 with TRBJ1-6; 9 bases align to TRBD1. The CDR3 has 15 residues. Germline V CDR1 and CDR2: SGDLS, YYNGEE. V lost 3 bases, J lost 9 bases, and 7 bases stayed unmatched. The CDR3 DNA sequence: TGTGCCAGCAGCGACTACAGGGGGCAGGGTTCACCCCTCCACTTT. Translated: CASSDYRGQGSPLHF.

About this clone itself: One end of the junction fails to match germline, which may point to a read error. This chain uses TRBV28 with TRBJ2-7, with D unresolved. The CDR3 contains 12 residues. Germline V gives CDR1 MDHEN, CDR2 SYDVKM. DNA of the CDR3: TGTGCCAGCCGAACTCCCTCAGTAGACCCCCACTTC. Protein sequence: CASRTPSVDPHF.

Comment on this clone: At the DNA level, this CDR3 is encoded by other sequences in the same sample as well. The genes are TRBV30 and TRBJ1-3; D gene unclear. The CDR3 runs 11 residues. Per the germline V gene, CDR1 is GTSNPN and CDR2 is SVGIG (reference sequence). Trimming pared 4 bases from V and 2 bases from J, leaving 3 bases between. Here the CDR3 reads CAWTTGNTIYF. The DNA for the CDR3 is TGTGCCTGGACTACTGGAAACACCATATATTTT. Filled out from reference TRBV30 and TRBJ1-3, the complete variable domain reads SQTIHQWPATLVQPVGSPLSLECTVEGTSNPNLYWYRQAAGRGLQLLFYSVGIGQISSEVPQNLSASRPQDRQFILSSKKLLLSDSGFYLCAWTTGNTIYFGEGSWLTVV.

The chain couples TRBV10-3 to TRBJ2-2; TRBD2 matches at 14 bases. This CDR3 spans 22 amino acids. Germline CDR1 ENHRY, CDR2 SYGVKD. V was pared by 3 bases and J by 7 bases, with 22 bases of the junction left unmatched. The CDR3 DNA follows: TGTGCCATCAGTGACCGACTGGGACTAGCGGGAGTACTAAGGAGGGAAATCGGGGAGCTGTTTTTT. It codes for CAISDRLGLAGVLRREIGELFF.

The rearrangement uses TRBV12-3 or TRBV12-4 and TRBJ2-7, with D uncertain. The CDR3 covers 11 residues. The V gene lost 4 bases and the J gene lost 7 bases, with 8 bases spanning the gap. In DNA, the CDR3 is TGTGCCAGCAGTTCTGGGCTGGAGCAGTACTTC. This codes for CASSSGLEQYF.

This chain joins TRBV9 and TRBJ2-2, with D perhaps TRBD2 (5 bases). Germline CDR1 is SGDLS and CDR2 is YYNGEE. This CDR3 has 16 residues. V was cut by 3 bases and J by 5 bases, with 17 bases left in between. CDR3 residues: CASSADRGTLTGELFF. The CDR3 bases are TGTGCCAGCAGCGCAGATCGGGGTACTTTAACCGGGGAGCTGTTTTTT.

The chain uses TRBV7-3 and TRBJ2-3; D could derive from TRBD1 or TRBD2 (6 bases each). The CDR3 has 15 amino acids. Trimming pared 6 bases from V and 2 bases from J, leaving 15 bases between. Germline CDR1 reads SGHTA; CDR2 reads FQGTGA. CDR3 DNA sequence: TGTGCCAGCAGTCACTCGGGGGCGTTCACAGATACGCAGTATTTT. It yields the protein CASSHSGAFTDTQYF. The full variable domain, completed using reference TRBV7-3 and TRBJ2-3, is GAGVSQTPSNKVTEKGKYVELRCDPISGHTALYWYRQSLGQGPEFLIYFQGTGAADDSGLPNDRFFAVRPEGSVSTLKIQRTERGDSAVYLCASSHSGAFTDTQYFGPGTRLTVL.

This chain connects TRBV19 to TRBJ1-1; TRBD1 might be the D (6 bases). This CDR3 comprises 14 residues. The germline V and J ends were trimmed by 3 bases and 3 bases, with 11 bases remaining between them. The germline V gene has CDR1 LNHDA and CDR2 SQIVND (reference sequence). CDR3 region: CASSIGGRYTEAFF. The CDR3 region has the DNA TGTGCCAGTAGTATTGGGGGCCGGTACACTGAAGCTTTCTTT.

The chain uses TRBV23-1 and TRBJ2-3; D is unclear. TRBV23-1 is known as an ORF, though its function is uncertain. The CDR3 is 16 residues long. V dropped 0 bases and J dropped 0 bases, with 10 bases sitting between them. The CDR3 protein is CASSQSRRSSTDTQYF. The CDR3 DNA sequence: TGCGCCAGCAGTCAATCGCGGCGGTCAAGCACAGATACGCAGTATTTT.

This clone has a handful of counts. Other DNA sequences in the same sample also yield this CDR3. The gene calls are TRBV12-3 or TRBV12-4 and TRBJ1-1; perhaps TRBD1 as D (6 bases). The CDR3 contains 13 residues. Trimming cost V 6 bases and J 1 base, with 9 bases left between them. In DNA form, the CDR3 reads TGTGCCAGCAGCTTACAGGGGAACACTGAAGCTTTCTTT. This encodes CASSLQGNTEAFF.

The table lists this clone with a count of one. The chain carries TRBV30 and TRBJ2-3, with a possible D match to TRBD2 (6 bases). The CDR3 is 14 residues long. Germline assignment: CDR1 GTSNPN and CDR2 SVGIG (reference sequence). The V end was cut by 4 bases, the J end by 4 bases, with 15 bases between. This chain's CDR3 is CAWNHEGRSDTQYF. CDR3 in DNA: TGTGCCTGGAATCACGAGGGGAGGTCAGATACGCAGTATTTT.

This rearrangement joins TRBV28 to TRBJ1-2; D not resolved. The CDR3 totals 13 residues. Germline assignment: CDR1 MDHEN and CDR2 SYDVKM. V lost 3 bases and J 7 bases, leaving 12 bases between the germline ends. This CDR3 is CASSFLGVVGYTF. Written as DNA, the CDR3 is TGTGCCAGCAGTTTCCTCGGGGTTGTTGGCTACACCTTC.

CDR3 bases: TGTGCCAGCAGTGTGGATATCAGCAATCAGCCCCAGCATTTT. This gives the protein CASSVDISNQPQHF. J is TRBJ1-5 and V is TRBV6-4, with D unresolved. The CDR3 extends over 14 amino acids. V lost 4 bases and J 1 base, leaving 8 bases between the germline ends. Germline V CDR1 and CDR2: MRHNA, SNTAGT.

CDR3 protein: CAIGGQYQNIQYF. The CDR3 DNA reads as TGTGCCATTGGAGGACAGTACCAGAACATTCAGTACTTC. This sequence joins TRBV10-3 and TRBJ2-4; tentative D call: TRBD1 (6 bases). The CDR3 has 13 amino acids. V was trimmed by 9 bases and J by 7 bases, leaving 16 bases between them. The V gene's germline CDR1 is ENHRY and CDR2 SYGVKD.

The chain couples TRBV10-3 to TRBJ2-5, with 7 bases lining up with TRBD1. Germline trimming cut 5 bases from V and 1 base from J; bases unmatched to any gene: 7. The CDR3 totals 15 residues. Per the germline V gene, CDR1 is ENHRY and CDR2 is SYGVKD. CDR3 amino acids: CAISNRDSRQETQYF. The CDR3 region has the DNA TGTGCCATCAGTAATAGGGACAGTCGCCAAGAGACCCAGTACTTC.

V gene TRBV6-5 combines with J gene TRBJ2-7, with D perhaps matching TRBD1 (6 bases). Germline CDR1 and CDR2: MNHEY and SVGAGI. The V end was cut by 0 bases, the J end by 5 bases, with 14 bases between. This CDR3 is built from 15 residues. CDR3 loop: CASSYSTRGYHEQYF. CDR3 bases: TGTGCCAGCAGTTACTCAACAAGGGGGTACCACGAGCAGTACTTC.

V is TRBV10-3 and J is TRBJ2-1; 7 bases map to TRBD2. Germline CDR1 reads ENHRY; CDR2 reads SYGVKD. The V and J ends lost 11 bases and 1 base, in that order; junction bases with no gene match: 8. CDR3 size: 14 residues. The CDR3 DNA follows: TGTGCCGGGGGGGATGGGGGTTCCTACAATGAGCAGTTCTTC. Protein product: CAGGDGGSYNEQFF.

This chain uses TRBV12-5 with TRBJ2-7; 9 bases agree with TRBD1. Germline assignment: CDR1 LGHNT and CDR2 FRNRAP. This CDR3 has 14 residues. The V and J ends lost 6 bases and 5 bases, in that order; junction bases with no gene match: 8. As DNA, the CDR3 is TGTGCTAGTGGCCCTGGACAGGGGCATAACGAGCAGTACTTC. The encoded protein is CASGPGQGHNEQYF.

The chain couples TRBV12-3 or TRBV12-4 to TRBJ1-1; TRBD1 agrees at 7 bases. This CDR3 is 11 amino acids long. V shed 5 bases, J shed 8 bases, and the junction held 2 bases outside the gene matches. The DNA of the CDR3 is TGTGCCAGCAGTATGGACAGGGAAGCTTTCTTT. Translating gives CASSMDREAFF.

The chain recombines TRBV12-3 or TRBV12-4 with TRBJ2-3; 9 positions agree with TRBD1. The CDR3 totals 13 residues. The junction had 4 bases not matched to a gene; V was cut back by 8 bases and J by 4 bases. In nucleotides, the CDR3 is TGTGCCAGCGGGACAGGGTTTGCAGATACGCAGTATTTT. Translating gives CASGTGFADTQYF.